This entry is about one T cell receptor (beta chain). Its target is unknown. RNA transcripts were the template for amplifying TCR beta CDR3 regions. The HTBI set primed first-round TCR CDR3 RT-PCR. MiXCR, applied by TCRdb to the multiplex PCR reads, yields one record per CDR3 protein. Of some 690,000 distinct CDR3 sequences listed, 15% to 20% are singletons. This sample is drawn from a study of T cells in Graves' hyperthyroidism and ophthalmopathy. Study-level findings and limits: Ophthalmopathy and stable hyperthyroidism were told apart by a 13 V-J model.

V trimming: 7 bases; J trimming: 2 bases; junction bases outside the gene matches: 4. CDR1 and CDR2 from the germline V gene are SGHTA and FQGNSA. The CDR3 is 14 residues long. This chain joins TRBV7-2 and TRBJ2-7, with 11 bases that match TRBD2. Source material: blood. This sequence was found in a man between 50 and 59 years old with Graves' hyperthyroidism. In nucleotides, the CDR3 is TGTGCCAGCATCACTAGCGGGAGACCCTACGAGCAGTACTTC. This translates into CASITSGRPYEQYF.